Listed below are T cell receptor beta chains from one sample, sequenced in a study of OX40 agonist ivuxolimab in advanced cancers. Assay: immunoSEQ multiplex PCR; the TCRdb copy retains only in-frame clones and omits some. The repertoire holds under 40,000 clones, with roughly 87% as singletons. Sequencing was performed on CD4+ or CD8+ T cells sorted from blood, taken in a trial of the OX40 agonist ivuxolimab. The receptors come from an adult with an advanced solid tumor such as melanoma, head and neck, liver or kidney cancer. Each CDR3 is given with its conserved first and last residue. Each record gives: V gene, clone size, J gene, D gene, CDR3 DNA, CDR3 protein. The D gene is left open where the match is weak. The size of a clone is reported for some rows only, either as once, few or many, or as a class for expanded clones.

TRBV7-9	-	TRBJ2-1	-	TGTGCCAGCAGCTTACCGCAGGTCTCCTACAATGAGCAGTTCTTC	CASSLPQVSYNEQFF
TRBV7-9	-	TRBJ2-1	-	TGTGCCAGCAGACAAGGGGACCCCGGGGACTATGAGCAGTTCTTC	CASRQGDPGDYEQFF
TRBV28	once	TRBJ2-1	-	TGTGCCAGCAGGCCAGCAGACAGTTACAATGAGCAGTTCTTC	CASRPADSYNEQFF
TRBV7-9	-	TRBJ2-7	-	TGTGCCAGCGAGGGCCGGATGGACTACGAGCAGTACTTC	CASEGRMDYEQYF
TRBV19	-	TRBJ1-1	-	TGTGCCAGTAGTATGGGGGTAGCTGAAGCTTTCTTT	CASSMGVAEAFF
TRBV11-2	-	TRBJ2-7	TRBD1	TGTGCCAGCAGCTTATATCGGACAGGGATTCGCGAGCAGTACTTC	CASSLYRTGIREQYF
TRBV15	-	TRBJ2-1	-	TGTGCCACCAGCCACCCTGGGGAGGCATACAATGAGCAGTTCTTC	CATSHPGEAYNEQFF
TRBV9	-	TRBJ2-7	-	TGTGCCAGCAGCGTATCGCCAGGCCATGTGCAGTACTTC	CASSVSPGHVQYF
TRBV28	-	TRBJ1-6	-	TGTGCCAGCAAGGGGTGGATGAATTCACCCCTCCACTTT	CASKGWMNSPLHF
TRBV21-1	-	TRBJ2-7	-	TGTGCCAGCAGCAAAGCGGGGGGCCCCTACGAGCAGTACTTC	CASSKAGGPYEQYF
TRBV4-1	-	TRBJ1-2	-	TGCGCCAGCAGCCCCGACAGAAGCTATGGCTACACCTTC	CASSPDRSYGYTF
TRBV5-4	once	TRBJ2-3	-	TGTGCCAGCAGCTTGGACAGAGACACAGATACGCAGTATTTT	CASSLDRDTDTQYF
TRBV11-1	-	TRBJ1-1	-	TGTGCCAGCAGCATACAGGACACTGAAGCTTTCTTT	CASSIQDTEAFF
TRBV27	-	TRBJ2-1	TRBD2	TGTGCCAGCAGTTTCCGGGCGGGAGGCCCCGAGTTCTTC	CASSFRAGGPEFF
TRBV30	-	TRBJ2-7	-	TGTGCCTGGAGCGGTCTATGGTACGAGCAGTACTTC	CAWSGLWYEQYF
TRBV21-1	-	TRBJ2-2	-	TGTGCCAGCAGCAAAGAAGGTGGGGAATCGAACACCGGGGAGCTGTTTTTT	CASSKEGGESNTGELFF
TRBV10-2	-	TRBJ1-1	-	TGCGCCAGCACAGGGAGTTTGAGCACTGAAGCTTTCTTT	CASTGSLSTEAFF
TRBV19	-	TRBJ2-1	-	TGTGCCAGTAGTATAAGGCATTTCCATGAGCAGTTCTTC	CASSIRHFHEQFF
TRBV5-6	-	TRBJ2-7	TRBD1	TGTGCCAGCAGTATACAGGCAGGGGGCCACACAATCTACGAGCAGTACTTC	CASSIQAGGHTIYEQYF
TRBV28	-	TRBJ2-7	-	TGTGCCAGCAGTTTGAGTCCCAGGGCGGACGAGCAGTACTTC	CASSLSPRADEQYF
TRBV19	-	TRBJ1-1	-	TGTGCCAGTACTCCCGGAGGGACTGAAGCTTTCTTT	CASTPGGTEAFF
TRBV27	-	TRBJ2-1	TRBD2	TGTGCCAGCAGCCCAATTTTGCGGGGAGGGTCCTACAATGAGCAGTTCTTC	CASSPILRGGSYNEQFF
TRBV10-2	-	TRBJ2-1	TRBD2	TGCGCCAGCAGTGAACTAGCGGGAGGGCCCTACAATGAGCAGTTCTTC	CASSELAGGPYNEQFF
TRBV27	-	TRBJ2-7	-	TGTGCCAGCAGTTTTAGACAGCTTGGCGAGCAGTACTTC	CASSFRQLGEQYF
TRBV28	-	TRBJ1-4	-	TGTGCCAGCAGTCAATCGACAGCTACCGAATTGGAAAAACTGTTTTTT	CASSQSTATELEKLFF
TRBV19	-	TRBJ1-2	-	TGTGCCAGTAGTATTGGGGGCCTCTATGGCTACACCTTC	CASSIGGLYGYTF
TRBV7-2	-	TRBJ2-7	-	TGTGCCAGCAGCTCCACCTACGAGCAGTACTTC	CASSSTYEQYF
TRBV11-2	-	TRBJ1-2	-	TGTGCCAGCAGCTCCCCCCAGCTTCCGAACTATGGCTACACCTTC	CASSSPQLPNYGYTF
TRBV10-2	-	TRBJ2-3	-	TGCGCCAGCAGTGACTGGACGGCCTCCACAGATACGCAGTATTTT	CASSDWTASTDTQYF
TRBV5-6	-	TRBJ1-2	-	TGTGCCAGCAGCTCGGAGGTCGACACCCTTGGGGGCTACACCTTC	CASSSEVDTLGGYTF
TRBV5-1	-	TRBJ2-4	-	TGCGCCAGCAGCTTTTTGGGTGGGGACCGCCCGGACATTCAGTACTTC	CASSFLGGDRPDIQYF
TRBV11-2	-	TRBJ1-2	TRBD1	TGTGCCAGCAGCCCGAGGACAGGGGGCGACTATGGCTACACCTTC	CASSPRTGGDYGYTF
TRBV5-6	-	TRBJ1-1	-	TGTGCCAGCAGCCAGAGGGGGGTATGGTCTGAAGCTTTCTTT	CASSQRGVWSEAFF
TRBV29-1	once	TRBJ2-1	TRBD2	TGCAGCGTCGTAACCGGGACTAGCGGGAGGGAATACAATGAGCAGTTCTTC	CSVVTGTSGREYNEQFF
TRBV9	-	TRBJ2-7	-	TGTGCCAGCAGCGTAGGGGCCGGGGCAGGAGAGTACGAGCAGTACTTC	CASSVGAGAGEYEQYF
TRBV11-2	-	TRBJ2-1	-	TGTGCCAGCAGTAGCGTTAAAGGGGGCAATGAGCAGTTCTTC	CASSSVKGGNEQFF
TRBV28	-	TRBJ1-4	-	TGTGCCAGCGGACCTGCAACTAATGAAAAACTGTTTTTT	CASGPATNEKLFF
TRBV7-2	-	TRBJ2-5	-	TGTGCCAGCAGCCCCCCGAACCAAGAGACCCAGTACTTC	CASSPPNQETQYF
TRBV29-1	-	TRBJ1-2	-	TGCAGCGTCCCCTCAGCGGGGGTGGACTATGGCTACACCTTC	CSVPSAGVDYGYTF
TRBV28	-	TRBJ1-2	-	TGTGCCAGCAGTAATCCCGGGAACTTCTATGGCTACACCTTC	CASSNPGNFYGYTF
TRBV10-1	-	TRBJ1-4	-	TGCGCCAGCATCGGCAGGGTTGGGGAAAAACTGTTTTTT	CASIGRVGEKLFF
TRBV5-5	once	TRBJ2-5	-	TGTGCCAGCAGACGGACAAGTATGCAAGAGACCCAGTACTTC	CASRRTSMQETQYF
TRBV14	-	TRBJ2-1	-	TGTGCCAGCAGCCAGGAAGAGGGGGTGGGTGAGCAGTTCTTC	CASSQEEGVGEQFF